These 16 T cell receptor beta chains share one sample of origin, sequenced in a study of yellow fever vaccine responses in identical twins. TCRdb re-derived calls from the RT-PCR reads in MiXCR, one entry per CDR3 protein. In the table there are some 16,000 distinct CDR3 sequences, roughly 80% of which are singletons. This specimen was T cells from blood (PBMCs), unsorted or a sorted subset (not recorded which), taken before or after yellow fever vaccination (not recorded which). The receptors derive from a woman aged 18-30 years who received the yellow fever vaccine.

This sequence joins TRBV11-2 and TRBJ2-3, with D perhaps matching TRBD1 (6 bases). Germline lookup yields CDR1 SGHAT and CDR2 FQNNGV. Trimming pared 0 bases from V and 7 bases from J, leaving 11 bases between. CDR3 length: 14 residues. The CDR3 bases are TGTGCCAGCAGCTTAGAGGGGGCCCCTTATACGCAGTATTTT. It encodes CASSLEGAPYTQYF.

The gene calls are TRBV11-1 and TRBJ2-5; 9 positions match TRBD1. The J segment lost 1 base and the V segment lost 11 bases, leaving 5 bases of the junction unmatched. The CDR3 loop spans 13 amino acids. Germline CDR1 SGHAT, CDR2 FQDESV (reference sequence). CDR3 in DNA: TGTGCCTCCGGGACAGGGCCCCAAGAGACCCAGTACTTC. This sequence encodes CASGTGPQETQYF.

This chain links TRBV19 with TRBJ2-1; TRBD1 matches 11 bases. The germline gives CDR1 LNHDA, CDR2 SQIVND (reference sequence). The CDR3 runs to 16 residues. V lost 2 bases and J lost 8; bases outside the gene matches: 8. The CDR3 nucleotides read TGTGCCAGTAGTATAAGTATGGGGACAGGGGGACATGAGCAGTTCTTC. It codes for CASSISMGTGGHEQFF.

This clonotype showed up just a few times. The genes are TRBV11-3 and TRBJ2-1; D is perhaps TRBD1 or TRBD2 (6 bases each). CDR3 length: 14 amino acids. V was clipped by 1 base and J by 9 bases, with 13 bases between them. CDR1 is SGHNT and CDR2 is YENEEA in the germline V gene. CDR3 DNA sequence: TGTGCCAGCAGCTTAGGACAGGTCGGGAGTGAGCAGTTCTTC. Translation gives CASSLGQVGSEQFF.

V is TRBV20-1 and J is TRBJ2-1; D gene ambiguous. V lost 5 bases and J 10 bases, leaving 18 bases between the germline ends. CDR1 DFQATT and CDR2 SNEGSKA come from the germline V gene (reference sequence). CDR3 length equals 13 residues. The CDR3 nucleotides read TGCAGTGCTCATACGGGTCTTCCCTCCGAGCAGTTCTTC. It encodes CSAHTGLPSEQFF.

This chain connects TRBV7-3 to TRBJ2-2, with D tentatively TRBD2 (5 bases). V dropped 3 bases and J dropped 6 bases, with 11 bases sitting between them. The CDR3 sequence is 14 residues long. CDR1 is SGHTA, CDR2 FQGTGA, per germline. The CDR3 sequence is CASSFTGKAGELFF. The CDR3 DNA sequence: TGTGCCAGCAGCTTTACGGGGAAGGCCGGGGAGCTGTTTTTT.

This CDR3 reads CASSVGMESGNTIYF. CDR3 DNA: TGTGCCAGCAGCGTAGGAATGGAGTCCGGAAACACCATATATTTT. The J gene is TRBJ1-3, the V gene TRBV9; D unclear. The ends were cut back, 0 bases at V and 4 bases at J, with 11 bases in the middle. Germline CDR1 is SGDLS and CDR2 is YYNGEE. The CDR3 length is 15 residues.

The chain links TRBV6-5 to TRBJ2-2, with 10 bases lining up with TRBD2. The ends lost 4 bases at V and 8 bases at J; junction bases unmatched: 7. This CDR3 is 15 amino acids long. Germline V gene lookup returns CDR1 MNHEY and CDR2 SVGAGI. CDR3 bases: TGTGCCAGCAGTTTGCTAGCGGGAGTTGGTGGGGAGCTGTTTTTT. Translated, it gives CASSLLAGVGGELFF.

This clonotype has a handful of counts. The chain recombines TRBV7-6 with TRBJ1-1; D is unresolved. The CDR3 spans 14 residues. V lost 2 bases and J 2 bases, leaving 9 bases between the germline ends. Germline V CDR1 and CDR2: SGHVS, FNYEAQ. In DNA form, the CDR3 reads TGTGCCAGCAGCTTAAACCGAGGTAACACTGAAGCTTTCTTT. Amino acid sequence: CASSLNRGNTEAFF.

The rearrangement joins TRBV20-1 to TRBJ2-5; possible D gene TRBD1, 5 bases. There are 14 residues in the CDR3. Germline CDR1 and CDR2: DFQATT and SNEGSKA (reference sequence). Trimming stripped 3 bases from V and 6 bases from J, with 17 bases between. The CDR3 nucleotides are TGCAGTGCTAGTAGGACACGGGTCCCAAAGACCCAGTACTTC. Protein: CSASRTRVPKTQYF.

Here the CDR3 reads CASSQYGTMDEQFF. CDR3 nucleotide sequence: TGCGCCAGCAGCCAATACGGGACTATGGATGAGCAGTTCTTC. The gene calls are TRBV4-1 and TRBJ2-1; 7 bases agree with TRBD2. Germline-derived CDR1 and CDR2 are MGHRA and YSYEKL. The trim removed 2 bases at V and 8 bases at J, leaving 6 bases unmatched. The CDR3 is 14 residues long.

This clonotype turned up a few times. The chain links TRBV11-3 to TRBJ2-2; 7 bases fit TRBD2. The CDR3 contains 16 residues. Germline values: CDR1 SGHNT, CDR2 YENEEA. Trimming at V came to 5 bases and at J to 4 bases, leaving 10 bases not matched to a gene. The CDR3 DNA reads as TGTGCCAGCAGCCTTTTTGGAGCGGGGAGCACCGGGGAGCTGTTTTTT. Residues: CASSLFGAGSTGELFF.

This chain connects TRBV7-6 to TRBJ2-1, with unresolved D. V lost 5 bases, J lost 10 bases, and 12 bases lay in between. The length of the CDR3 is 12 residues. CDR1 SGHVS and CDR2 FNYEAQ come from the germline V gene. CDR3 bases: TGTGCCAGCAGCCATCGGTCGGAGGAGCAGTTCTTC. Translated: CASSHRSEEQFF.

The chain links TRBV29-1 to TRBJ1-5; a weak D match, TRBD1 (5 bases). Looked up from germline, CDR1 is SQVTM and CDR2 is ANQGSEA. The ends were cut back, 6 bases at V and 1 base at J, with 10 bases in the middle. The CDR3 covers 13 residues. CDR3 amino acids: CSVSRDSNQPQHF. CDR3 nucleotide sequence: TGCAGCGTCTCGCGGGACAGCAATCAGCCCCAGCATTTT.

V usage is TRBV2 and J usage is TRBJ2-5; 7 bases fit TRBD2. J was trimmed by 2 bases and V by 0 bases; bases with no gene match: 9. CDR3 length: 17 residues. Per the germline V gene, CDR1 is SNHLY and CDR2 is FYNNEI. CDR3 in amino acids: CASSEALRGVIQETQYF. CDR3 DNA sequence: TGTGCCAGCAGTGAAGCGCTTCGGGGGGTCATTCAAGAGACCCAGTACTTC.

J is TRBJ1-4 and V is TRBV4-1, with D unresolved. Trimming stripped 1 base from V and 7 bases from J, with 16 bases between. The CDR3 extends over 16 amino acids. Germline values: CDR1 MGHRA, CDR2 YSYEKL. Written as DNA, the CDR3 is TGCGCCAGCAGCCAAGTTCGGGGAGGGAAGGGTGAAAAACTGTTTTTT. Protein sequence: CASSQVRGGKGEKLFF.